This T cell receptor (beta chain) stems from a study of identical twins. The V and J ends lost 3 bases and 0 bases, in that order; junction bases with no gene match: 7. This CDR3 has 16 residues. CDR1 is MDHEN and CDR2 is SYDVKM in the germline V gene. This clonotype was observed many times. Its specificity is not known. Study-level findings and limits: Weaker excess twin sharing was seen among beta out-of-frame sequences.

One entry per CDR3 protein results from TCRdb running MiXCR on the 5' RACE reads. The sample consists of a few hundred thousand distinct CDR3 sequences, around a tenth of them appearing once. Another study also made use of these data, one on yellow fever vaccine responses in identical twins.

The genes are TRBV28 and TRBJ2-7, with 8 nucleotides matching TRBD1. Sample: PBMCs. The source is a woman aged 18-30 years in good health. Here the CDR3 reads CASSLTGQGTSYEQYF. The CDR3 DNA is TGTGCCAGCAGTTTGACTGGACAGGGAACCTCCTACGAGCAGTACTTC.